Shown below are 10 T cell receptor beta chains from a single sample sequenced in a study of patients and donors after allogeneic stem cell transplantation. TCRdb recomputed calls from the RT-PCR reads with MiXCR, one row per CDR3 protein. This table holds over 350,000 distinct CDR3 sequences, 16% found once. Sequencing was done on a sample of blood, either unsorted or a sorted T cell fraction (not recorded which). The receptors come from a human donor who was either an allogeneic HSCT recipient or a stem cell or donor lymphocyte infusion donor (not recorded which). It is not recorded whose cells these are; they may come from a transplant donor.

This clonotype was counted ten times or more. V usage is TRBV24-1 and J usage is TRBJ2-7; 10 nucleotides agree with TRBD1. After removal of 12 bases from V and 7 bases from J, the junction contained 8 bases not matched to a gene. The CDR3 sequence is 12 residues long. From germline, CDR1 is KGHDR and CDR2 SFDVKD. CDR3 residues: CAAGQGTGEQYF. CDR3 nucleotides: TGTGCCGCGGGACAGGGGACTGGAGAGCAGTACTTC.

The rearrangement links TRBV6-1 to TRBJ2-1; tentatively, D is TRBD1 or TRBD2 (6 bases each). There are 14 residues in the CDR3. Germline CDR1 is MNHNS and CDR2 is SASEGT. V shed 6 bases and J shed 10 bases, with 19 bases lying between them. The CDR3 DNA follows: TGTGCCAGCAGCACCACCGGGGGCCGGAACGAGCAGTTCTTC. Translation gives CASSTTGGRNEQFF.

The chain has TRBV12-3 or TRBV12-4 and TRBJ1-5; D may be TRBD1 (5 bases). The CDR3 loop spans 14 amino acids. V was trimmed by 2 bases and J by 5 bases, leaving 10 bases between them. Written as DNA, the CDR3 is TGTGCCAGCAGTTTACAGGGAGGGGATCAGCCCCAGCATTTT. It specifies CASSLQGGDQPQHF.

This clonotype was observed at least ten times. The V and J genes are TRBV27 and TRBJ1-2, with D perhaps matching TRBD1 (5 bases). This CDR3 is 13 amino acids long. V was clipped by 2 bases and J by 4 bases, with 8 bases between them. Germline V lookup: CDR1 MNHEY, CDR2 SMNVEV (reference sequence). As DNA, the CDR3 is TGTGCCAGCAGTTTACGGGGGTCCTATGGCTACACCTTC. It codes for CASSLRGSYGYTF.

This chain's CDR3 is CSATILQTQYF. The CDR3, as DNA: TGCAGTGCTACCATATTACAGACCCAGTACTTC. This chain uses TRBV20-1 with TRBJ2-5; D remains unclear. CDR3 length equals 11 residues. V dropped 4 bases and J dropped 6 bases, with 9 bases sitting between them. Germline V gives CDR1 DFQATT, CDR2 SNEGSKA (reference sequence).

V is TRBV24-1 and J is TRBJ2-3, with a tentative D call TRBD1 (6 bases). CDR1 and CDR2 (germline): KGHDR, SFDVKD. Trimming took off 4 bases at V and 1 base at J, with 11 bases between the two ends. This CDR3 is 15 amino acids long. CDR3 in amino acids: CATSERKGGTDTQYF. The CDR3 DNA reads TGTGCCACCAGTGAACGAAAGGGGGGCACAGATACGCAGTATTTT.

This chain links TRBV2 with TRBJ2-3, with a weak D call TRBD2 (6 bases). The germline gives CDR1 SNHLY, CDR2 FYNNEI. The CDR3 is made up of 15 amino acids. The ends were cut back, 6 bases at V and 2 bases at J, with 15 bases in the middle. The CDR3 here is CASRPTSGNTDTQYF. The CDR3 region has the DNA TGTGCCAGCAGACCGACTAGTGGGAACACAGATACGCAGTATTTT.

This clonotype was observed a few times. V is TRBV6-2 or TRBV6-3 and J is TRBJ1-5; no clear D. Per germline, CDR1 MNHEY and CDR2 SVGEGT. Trimming removed 6 bases from V and 1 base from J, with 13 bases in between. The CDR3 is 15 amino acids. CDR3 amino acids: CASSQRLESNQPQHF. The CDR3 DNA reads TGTGCCAGCAGCCAACGTTTGGAGAGCAATCAGCCCCAGCATTTT.

CDR3 coding DNA: TGTGCCAGCAGCTCCCGGACTAGCGGCCAAGAGACCCAGTACTTC. Translated, it gives CASSSRTSGQETQYF. The chain employs TRBV7-2 and TRBJ2-5; 10 nucleotides align to TRBD2. CDR1 is SGHTA and CDR2 is FQGNSA in the germline V gene. Losses at the gene ends were 4 bases for V and 1 base for J; bases not matched to a gene: 3. This CDR3 is 15 amino acids long.

This chain links TRBV9 with TRBJ1-2; D call uncertain. The germline V gene encodes CDR1 SGDLS and CDR2 YYNGEE. V lost 4 bases, J lost 7 bases, and 14 bases lay in between. CDR3 length: 13 residues. CDR3 nucleotides: TGTGCCAGCAGCACCACGGCCACTCGTGGCTACACCTTC. The encoded protein is CASSTTATRGYTF.